This record looks at one T cell receptor beta chain sequence and its context. This clone appeared a single time. Its antigen specificity is not known. It has no much larger one-base neighbor in the sample; base qualities were not kept. TCRbeta CDR3 regions were amplified from genomic DNA by means of the immunoSEQ Assay, a bias-controlled multiplex PCR. Per the original workflow: The number of nucleated cells in each sample was estimated from the amplification of reference gene primers within the assay. To quantify the absolute abundance of each unique TCRbeta CDR3 rearrangement, sequence reads were collapsed and filtered. For each sample, productive Simpson clonality was calculated as the square root of Simpson's diversity index over productive rearrangements. TCRdb stores this immuneACCESS table with in-frame sequences only. Part of the clones is absent; in the studies checked, under half of the shortfall reflects unresolved V genes, and no reason is known for the rest. D and trimming come from the DNA, and the V and J calls and clone size come from that table. A total of roughly 200,000 clones appear in this sample, around 78% of them only once. The ten largest account for about 3% of the sample.

This record belongs to a study of blood T cell repertoires in COVID-19 (dated by TCRdb to 2020 to 2022). Notes on the research overall: The collaborator samples originated in the United States, Italy and Spain and spanned the acute and convalescent phases of COVID-19. Subjects who had been exposed to COVID-19, were actively infected with it, or had recovered from it provided the deeply sampled blood TCRbeta repertoires that made up the dataset. The material from the prospective study consisted of cDNA or gDNA derived from T cells, B-cell-depleted T cells, or PBMCs. Where available, HLA class I and class II types were obtained from metadata supplied by the sample provider rather than from assay-based typing. Sample metadata almost always included a de-identified subject ID, COVID-19 status, age in years and sex. The samples were drawn from two sources: the first 160 participants of the ongoing ImmuneRACE study, and 950 to 1,500 subjects contributed by 6 global collaborators. The repertoires were made available in a free public database intended to serve as a resource for research on the immune response to SARS-CoV-2.

In the germline V gene (reference sequence), CDR1 corresponds to LGHDT and CDR2 to YNNKEL. A distance of 11 bases separates the germline ends of V and J, which lose 2 bases and 4 bases respectively. Including cysteine and phenylalanine, the CDR3 has 15 amino acids. Kept here is only the CDR3 DNA, which spans 45 bases and is read in frame from base 1. Each collaborating institution followed its own protocols to collect whole blood in K2EDTA tubes. Collaborator samples were shipped for TCRbeta analysis as frozen whole blood, isolated PBMCs, or DNA extracted from either sample type. Broader findings and caveats from the paper: The amount of clinical and demographic metadata varied by source and participant and was provided uncurated.

The chain is encoded by TRBV3-1 (or the pseudogene TRBV3-2) joined to TRBJ2-2; the D segment could be TRBD1, given 6 matching bases. The TCR was taken from a woman of 80 years or more with active or convalescent COVID-19. Input material: peripheral blood. Read as DNA, the sequence is TGTGCCAGCAGCCAAAGGACAGCTTCCACCGGGGAGCTGTTTTTT. Translated, it reads CASSQRTASTGELFF.